This T cell receptor beta chain is from a study of human T cells and chemical hapten exposure. Germline CDR1 reads MDHEN; CDR2 reads SYDVKM. This CDR3 spans 15 amino acids. V gave up 5 bases and J gave up 7 bases; unmatched junction bases: 9. This clonotype showed up just a few times. Time point meaning: patch test 1, 2 weeks after DPC sensitization. Specified treatment: therapeutic diphenylcyclopropenone sensitization with weekly scalp DPC. In TCRdb, the RACE reads were re-called with MiXCR into one record per CDR3 protein. The sample records more than 65,000 distinct CDR3 sequences, 9% to 12% being singletons.

The sample consisted of whole blood, taken in connection with sensitization to the hapten diphenylcyclopropenone (DPC). The chain joins TRBV28 to TRBJ2-7; 12 nucleotides align to TRBD2. This TCR came from a woman aged 50 to 60 with alopecia areata. Some clones in this sample may be carry-over from other donors' samples. The chain's CDR3 is CASSPRLAGVSEQYF. The CDR3, as DNA: TGTGCCAGCAGTCCCCGACTAGCGGGGGTTTCGGAGCAGTACTTC.